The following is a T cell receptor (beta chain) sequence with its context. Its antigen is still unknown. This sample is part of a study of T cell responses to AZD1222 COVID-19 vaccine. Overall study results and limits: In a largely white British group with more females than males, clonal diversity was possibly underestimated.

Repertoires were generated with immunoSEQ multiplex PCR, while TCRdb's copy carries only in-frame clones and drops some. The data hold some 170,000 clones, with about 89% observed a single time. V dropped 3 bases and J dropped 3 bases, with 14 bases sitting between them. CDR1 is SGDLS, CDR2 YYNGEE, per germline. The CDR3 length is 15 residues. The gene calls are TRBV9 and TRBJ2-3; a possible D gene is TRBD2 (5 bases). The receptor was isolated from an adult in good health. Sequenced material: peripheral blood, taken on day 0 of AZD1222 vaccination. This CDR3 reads CASSADRRKTDTQYF. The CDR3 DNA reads TGTGCCAGCAGCGCCGATCGGAGGAAGACAGATACGCAGTATTTT.